The TCR beta chain described here comes from a study of blood T cells in healthy people across ages. The CDR3 extends over 15 amino acids. Germline values: CDR1 SGHTA, CDR2 FQGNSA. This clonotype has more than one count but fewer than ten. A junction end diverges from the germline sequence, so it may reflect a read error. Then a second PCR, running roughly 7 to 11 cycles, was carried out with a sample-barcoded 5' primer and a J-beta primer mix. In TCRdb, the 5' RACE reads were re-called with MiXCR into one record per CDR3 protein. This table holds 1.4 million or so distinct CDR3 sequences, approximately 43% found once.

The sequenced sample consisted of blood. The sequence was collected from a woman aged 18-29 years in good health. The J gene is TRBJ2-4, the V gene TRBV7-2; TRBD2 aligns across 9 bases. The CDR3 DNA follows: TGTGCCAGCAGTTTAGCGGGAGTAGCCAAAAACATTCAGTACTTC. Protein product: CASSLAGVAKNIQYF.